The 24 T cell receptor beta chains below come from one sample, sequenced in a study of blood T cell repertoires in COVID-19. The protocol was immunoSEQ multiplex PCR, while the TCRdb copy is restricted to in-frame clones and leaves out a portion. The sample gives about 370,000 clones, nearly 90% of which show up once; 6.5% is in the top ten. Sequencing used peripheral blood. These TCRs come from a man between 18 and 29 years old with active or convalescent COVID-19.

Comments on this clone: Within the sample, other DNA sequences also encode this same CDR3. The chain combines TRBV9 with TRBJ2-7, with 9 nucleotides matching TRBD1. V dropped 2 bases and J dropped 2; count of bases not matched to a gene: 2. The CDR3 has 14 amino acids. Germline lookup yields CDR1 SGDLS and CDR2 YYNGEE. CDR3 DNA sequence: TGTGCCAGCAGCGTGGGACAGGGTCCCTACGAGCAGTACTTC. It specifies CASSVGQGPYEQYF.

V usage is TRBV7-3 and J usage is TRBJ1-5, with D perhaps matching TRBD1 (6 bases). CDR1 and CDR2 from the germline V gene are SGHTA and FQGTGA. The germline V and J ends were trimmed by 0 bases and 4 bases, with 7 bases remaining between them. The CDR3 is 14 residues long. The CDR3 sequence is CASSLTRGNQPQHF. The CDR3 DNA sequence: TGTGCCAGCAGCTTAACGAGGGGGAATCAGCCCCAGCATTTT. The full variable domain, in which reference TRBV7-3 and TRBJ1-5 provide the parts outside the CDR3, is GAGVSQTPSNKVTEKGKYVELRCDPISGHTALYWYRQSLGQGPEFLIYFQGTGAADDSGLPNDRFFAVRPEGSVSTLKIQRTERGDSAVYLCASSLTRGNQPQHFGDGTRLSIL.

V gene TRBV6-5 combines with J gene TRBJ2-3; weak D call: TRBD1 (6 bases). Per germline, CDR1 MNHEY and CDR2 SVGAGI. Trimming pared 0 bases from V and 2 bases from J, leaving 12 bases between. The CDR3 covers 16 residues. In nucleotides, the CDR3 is TGTGCCAGCAGTTACTCACCCCAGGGACACACAGATACGCAGTATTTT. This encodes CASSYSPQGHTDTQYF.

DNA of the CDR3: TGTGCCAGCAGCCTAGCGGGAGTGGGCCAAGAGACCCAGTACTTC. Its translation: CASSLAGVGQETQYF. The chain employs TRBV6-2 or TRBV6-3 and TRBJ2-5; 10 positions agree with TRBD2. The CDR3 contains 15 residues. Trimming removed 6 bases from V and 1 base from J; junction bases left unmatched: 5. CDR1 and CDR2 from the germline V gene are MNHEY and SVGEGT.

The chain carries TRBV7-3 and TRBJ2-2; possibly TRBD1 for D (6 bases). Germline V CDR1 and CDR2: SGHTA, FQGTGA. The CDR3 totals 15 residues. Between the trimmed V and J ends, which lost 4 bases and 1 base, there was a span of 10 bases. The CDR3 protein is CASSSTGRNTGELFF. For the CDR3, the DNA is TGTGCCAGCAGCTCCACAGGGAGGAACACCGGGGAGCTGTTTTTT.

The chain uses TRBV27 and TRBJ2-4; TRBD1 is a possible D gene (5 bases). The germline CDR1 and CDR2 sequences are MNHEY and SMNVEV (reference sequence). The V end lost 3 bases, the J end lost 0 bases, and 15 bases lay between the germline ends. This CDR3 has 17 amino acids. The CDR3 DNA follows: TGTGCCAGCAGTTTTTATCGGGTGGGGCTAGCCAAAAACATTCAGTACTTC. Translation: CASSFYRVGLAKNIQYF.

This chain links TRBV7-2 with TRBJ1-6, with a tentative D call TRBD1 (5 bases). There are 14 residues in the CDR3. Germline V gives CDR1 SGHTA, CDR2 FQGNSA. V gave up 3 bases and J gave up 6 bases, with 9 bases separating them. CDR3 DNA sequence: TGTGCCAGCAGCTTCGCGGGGCTTAATTCACCCCTCCACTTT. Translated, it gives CASSFAGLNSPLHF.

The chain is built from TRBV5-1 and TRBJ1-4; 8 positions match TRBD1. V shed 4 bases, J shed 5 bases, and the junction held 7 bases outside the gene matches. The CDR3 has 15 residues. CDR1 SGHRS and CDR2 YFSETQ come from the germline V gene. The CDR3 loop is CASSLGQGENEKLFF. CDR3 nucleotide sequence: TGCGCCAGCAGCCTTGGACAGGGCGAGAATGAAAAACTGTTTTTT.

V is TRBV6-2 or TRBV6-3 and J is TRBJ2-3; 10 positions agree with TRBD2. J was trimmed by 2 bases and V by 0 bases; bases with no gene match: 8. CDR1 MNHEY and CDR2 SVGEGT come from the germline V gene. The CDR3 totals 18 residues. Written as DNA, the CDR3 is TGTGCCAGCAGTTACTCGTATACTAGCGGGGCCAACACAGATACGCAGTATTTT. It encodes CASSYSYTSGANTDTQYF.

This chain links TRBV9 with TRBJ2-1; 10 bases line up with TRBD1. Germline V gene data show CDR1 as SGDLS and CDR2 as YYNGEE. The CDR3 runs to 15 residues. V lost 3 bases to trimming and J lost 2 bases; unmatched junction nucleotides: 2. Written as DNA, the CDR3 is TGTGCCAGCAGCGAGGGACAGGGGCCCTACAATGAGCAGTTCTTC. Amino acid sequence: CASSEGQGPYNEQFF.

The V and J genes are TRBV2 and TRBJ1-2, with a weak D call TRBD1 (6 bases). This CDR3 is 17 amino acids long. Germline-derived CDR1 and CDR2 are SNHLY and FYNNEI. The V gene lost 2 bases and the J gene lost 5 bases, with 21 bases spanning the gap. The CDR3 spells CASSENRLREGDYGYTF. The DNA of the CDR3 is TGTGCCAGCAGTGAAAATAGGCTCCGGGAGGGGGATTATGGCTACACCTTC.

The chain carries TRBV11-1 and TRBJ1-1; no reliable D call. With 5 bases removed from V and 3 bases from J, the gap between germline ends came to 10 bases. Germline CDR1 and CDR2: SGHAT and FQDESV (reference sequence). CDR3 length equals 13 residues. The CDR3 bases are TGTGCCAGCAGCGCCGTCAGATACACTGAAGCTTTCTTT. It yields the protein CASSAVRYTEAFF.

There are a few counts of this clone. The CDR3 DNA sequence: TGTGCCAGCAGTTTCGGTTACTTCAACTATGGCTACACCTTC. Amino acid sequence: CASSFGYFNYGYTF. The V and J genes are TRBV28 and TRBJ1-2, with unresolved D. Trimming removed 3 bases at V and 2 bases at J, with 10 bases between. Germline V gene lookup returns CDR1 MDHEN and CDR2 SYDVKM. This CDR3 spans 14 amino acids.

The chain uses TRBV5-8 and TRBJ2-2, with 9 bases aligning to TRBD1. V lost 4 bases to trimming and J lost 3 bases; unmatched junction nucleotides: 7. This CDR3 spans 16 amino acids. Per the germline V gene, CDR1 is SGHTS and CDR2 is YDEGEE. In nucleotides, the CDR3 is TGTGCCAGCAGCATCTGGACAGGGGAAGACACCGGGGAGCTGTTTTTT. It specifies CASSIWTGEDTGELFF.

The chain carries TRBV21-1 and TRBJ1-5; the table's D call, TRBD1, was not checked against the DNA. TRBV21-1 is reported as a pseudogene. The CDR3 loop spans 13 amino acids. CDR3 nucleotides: TGTGCCAGCAAACAGGAGCGCAATCAGCCCCAGCATTTT. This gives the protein CASKQERNQPQHF.

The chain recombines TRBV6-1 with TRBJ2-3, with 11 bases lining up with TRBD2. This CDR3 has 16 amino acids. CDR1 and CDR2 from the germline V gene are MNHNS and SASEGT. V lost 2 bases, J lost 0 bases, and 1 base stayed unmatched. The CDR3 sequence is CASSELAGGSTDTQYF. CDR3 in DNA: TGTGCCAGCAGTGAACTAGCGGGAGGAAGCACAGATACGCAGTATTTT.

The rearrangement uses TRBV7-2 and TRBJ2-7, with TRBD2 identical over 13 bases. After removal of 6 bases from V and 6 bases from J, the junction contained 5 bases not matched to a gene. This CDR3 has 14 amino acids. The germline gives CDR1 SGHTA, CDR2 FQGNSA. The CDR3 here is CASRRTSGRGEQYF. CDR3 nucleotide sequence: TGTGCCAGCAGGCGAACTAGCGGGAGGGGCGAGCAGTACTTC.

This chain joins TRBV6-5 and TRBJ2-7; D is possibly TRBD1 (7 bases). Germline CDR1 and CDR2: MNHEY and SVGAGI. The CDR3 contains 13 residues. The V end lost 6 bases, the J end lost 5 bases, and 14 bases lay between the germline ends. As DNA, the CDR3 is TGTGCCAGCAGCCTGACAGGGAGGAACGAGCAGTACTTC. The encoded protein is CASSLTGRNEQYF.

This chain's CDR3 is CASSPRSGVRGPNSGGNQPQHF. CDR3 DNA sequence: TGTGCCAGTAGCCCCCGCTCGGGTGTGCGGGGGCCAAACTCAGGGGGCAATCAGCCCCAGCATTTT. This chain links TRBV19 with TRBJ1-5; weak D call: TRBD1 (6 bases). V was shortened by 6 bases and J by 2 bases, with 35 bases between the two germline ends. The CDR3 covers 22 residues. Germline V gives CDR1 LNHDA, CDR2 SQIVND (reference sequence).

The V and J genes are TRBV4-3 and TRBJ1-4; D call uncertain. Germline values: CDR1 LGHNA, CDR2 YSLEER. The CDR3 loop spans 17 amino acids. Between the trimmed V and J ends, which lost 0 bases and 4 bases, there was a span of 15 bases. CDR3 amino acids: CASSQDLGQWINEKLFF. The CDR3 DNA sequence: TGCGCCAGCAGCCAAGATTTGGGCCAGTGGATTAATGAAAAACTGTTTTTT.

CDR3 loop: CASSVEMIPGTGGEQFF. The DNA for the CDR3 is TGTGCCAGCAGCGTAGAAATGATCCCTGGGACAGGGGGTGAGCAGTTCTTC. V and J are TRBV9 and TRBJ2-1, with 11 positions matching TRBD1. The V segment lost 0 bases and the J segment 9 bases; nucleotides outside the gene matches: 11. Per the germline V gene, CDR1 is SGDLS and CDR2 is YYNGEE. This CDR3 has 17 amino acids.

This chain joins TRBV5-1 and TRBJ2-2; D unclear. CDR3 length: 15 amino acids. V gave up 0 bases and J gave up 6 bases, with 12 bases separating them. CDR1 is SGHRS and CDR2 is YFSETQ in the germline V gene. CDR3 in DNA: TGCGCCAGCAGCTTGGTTTCTGTGTCGTCCGGGGAGCTGTTTTTT. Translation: CASSLVSVSSGELFF.

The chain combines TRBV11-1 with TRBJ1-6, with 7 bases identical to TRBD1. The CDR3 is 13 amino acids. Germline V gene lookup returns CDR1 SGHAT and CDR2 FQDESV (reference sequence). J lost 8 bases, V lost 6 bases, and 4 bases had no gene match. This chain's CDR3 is CASRDRIYSPLHF. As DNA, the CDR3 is TGTGCCAGCAGGGACAGGATCTATTCACCCCTCCACTTT.

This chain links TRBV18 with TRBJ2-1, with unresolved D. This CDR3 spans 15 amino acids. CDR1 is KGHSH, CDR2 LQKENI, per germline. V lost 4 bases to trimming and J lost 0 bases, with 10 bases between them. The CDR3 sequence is CASSRSPDSYNEQFF. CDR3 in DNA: TGTGCCAGCTCACGGAGTCCGGACTCCTACAATGAGCAGTTCTTC.